The 22 T cell receptor beta chains below were found in one sample sequenced in a study of identical twins (TCRdb year 2016). Libraries were made using 5' RACE. The reads were generated on an Illumina HiSeq 2000. TCRdb ran its own pipeline on the public reads, namely fastp trimming at Q25 and MiXCR clone calling, and kept in-frame beta chains. Rows merge per CDR3 protein into single entries with the most common DNA and genes. This sample gives 500,000 to 550,000 distinct CDR3 sequences in total; about 20% of them show up just once. The top ten clones comprise roughly 0.9% of the sample. These data were likewise used in another study, on T cells expressing NK-cell markers.

What was sequenced was CD4+ T cells sorted from blood. Source of these receptors: a woman aged 18-29 years in good health.

V gene TRBV18 combines with J gene TRBJ2-7; D is unclear. The V end lost 2 bases, the J end lost 5 bases, and 16 bases lay between the germline ends. CDR3 length equals 15 residues. Germline assignment: CDR1 KGHSH and CDR2 LQKENI. CDR3 sequence: CASSPGLVVSHEQYF. CDR3 in DNA: TGTGCCAGCTCACCAGGGCTTGTCGTAAGTCACGAGCAGTACTTC.

The V call is TRBV20-1, the J call TRBJ2-4; maybe TRBD2 (6 bases). The germline V gene has CDR1 DFQATT and CDR2 SNEGSKA (reference sequence). With 6 bases removed from V and 0 bases from J, the gap between germline ends came to 15 bases. The CDR3 extends over 15 amino acids. This CDR3 is CSAPWIAVAKNIQYF. The CDR3 region has the DNA TGCAGTGCCCCGTGGATAGCGGTAGCCAAAAACATTCAGTACTTC.

V and J are TRBV6-1 and TRBJ2-7; either TRBD1 or TRBD2 may fit D (5 bases each). The CDR3 has 16 residues. V was trimmed by 10 bases and J by 4 bases, leaving 26 bases between them. Germline V gives CDR1 MNHNS, CDR2 SASEGT. The CDR3 DNA reads TGTGCCACCACAGGCTCTGGAGATGACGGCGGGTACGAGCAGTACTTC. This sequence encodes CATTGSGDDGGYEQYF.

This chain uses TRBV12-3 or TRBV12-4 with TRBJ1-5; TRBD1 matches at 8 bases. V was pared by 6 bases and J by 7 bases, with 8 bases of the junction left unmatched. This CDR3 contains 14 residues. CDR3 nucleotides: TGTGCCAGCAGAGACGACAGGGGACGGCAGCCCCAGCATTTT. This gives the protein CASRDDRGRQPQHF.

The V call is TRBV29-1, the J call TRBJ2-5; the D gene could be TRBD1 or TRBD2 (5 bases each). The CDR3 runs to 15 residues. Germline V lookup: CDR1 SQVTM, CDR2 ANQGSEA. V was trimmed by 6 bases and J by 2 bases, leaving 19 bases between them. CDR3 loop: CSVDRDRTTQETQYF. CDR3 bases: TGCAGCGTGGACCGGGACCGAACTACTCAAGAGACCCAGTACTTC. Combining the CDR3 with reference TRBV29-1 and TRBJ2-5 gives the whole variable domain SAVISQKPSRDICQRGTSLTIQCQVDSQVTMMFWYRQQPGQSLTLIATANQGSEATYESGFVIDKFPISRPNLTFSTLTVSNMSPEDSSIYLCSVDRDRTTQETQYFGPGTRLLVL.

The rearrangement uses TRBV6-1 and TRBJ2-7, with 7 bases lining up with TRBD1. Germline lookup yields CDR1 MNHNS and CDR2 SASEGT. The trim removed 6 bases at V and 3 bases at J, leaving 8 bases unmatched. There are 14 residues in the CDR3. The CDR3: CASSPRQGVYEQYF. CDR3 DNA: TGTGCCAGCAGCCCCAGACAGGGTGTCTACGAGCAGTACTTC.

This chain joins TRBV20-1 and TRBJ1-1; 7 bases match TRBD1. Trimming cost V 5 bases and J 5 bases; bases outside gene matches: 11. The germline CDR1 and CDR2 sequences are DFQATT and SNEGSKA (reference sequence). This CDR3 region has 14 residues. This CDR3 reads CSAPRQGGWTEAFF. The CDR3 nucleotides are TGCAGTGCTCCCAGACAGGGCGGATGGACTGAAGCTTTCTTT.

This clonotype showed up just a few times. The V gene is TRBV4-2, the J gene TRBJ2-1; 8 bases are a match to TRBD1. In germline, CDR1 is LGHNA, CDR2 YNFKEQ. The CDR3 extends over 16 amino acids. Trimming cost V 3 bases and J 6 bases; bases outside gene matches: 10. The CDR3 sequence is CASSQLGQAGINEQFF. In nucleotides, the CDR3 is TGTGCCAGCAGCCAGTTGGGACAGGCAGGGATCAATGAGCAGTTCTTC.

This clonotype was found many times. V is TRBV5-1 and J is TRBJ1-5; 8 positions match TRBD1. The CDR3 runs to 15 residues. V shed 4 bases and J 4 bases; nucleotides not matched to a gene: 7. Germline V gene sequence: CDR1 SGHRS, CDR2 YFSETQ. Written as DNA, the CDR3 is TGCGCCAGCAGCGAAACAGGGGGAGGGAATCAGCCCCAGCATTTT. Residues: CASSETGGGNQPQHF. The full variable domain, rest sourced from reference TRBV5-1 and TRBJ1-5, is KAGVTQTPRYLIKTRGQQVTLSCSPISGHRSVSWYQQTPGQGLQFLFEYFSETQRNKGNFPGRFSGRQFSNSRSEMNVSTLELGDSALYLCASSETGGGNQPQHFGDGTRLSIL.

This clonotype was observed a few times. The chain joins TRBV7-9 to TRBJ2-1; 10 nucleotides align to TRBD2. Germline CDR1 is SEHNR and CDR2 is FQNEAQ (reference sequence). This CDR3 has 17 amino acids. The V segment lost 5 bases and the J segment 3 bases; nucleotides outside the gene matches: 10. The DNA for the CDR3 is TGTGCCAGCAGCCCACGGGCTAGCGGGAGTGGCTACAATGAGCAGTTCTTC. Its protein is CASSPRASGSGYNEQFF. The whole variable domain, remainder taken from reference TRBV7-9 and TRBJ2-1, is DTGVSQNPRHKITKRGQNVTFRCDPISEHNRLYWYRQTLGQGPEFLTYFQNEAQLEKSRLLSDRFSAERPKGSFSTLEIQRTEQGDSAMYLCASSPRASGSGYNEQFFGPGTRLTVL.

This clonotype occurred a few times. The rearrangement joins TRBV15 to TRBJ2-7; D is ambiguous. Germline lookup yields CDR1 LNHNV and CDR2 YYDKDF (reference sequence). V was cut by 9 bases and J by 3 bases, with 15 bases left in between. The length of the CDR3 is 13 residues. DNA of the CDR3: TGTGCCACATCCCTGCCGCGCAGCTACGAGCAGTACTTC. Encoded protein: CATSLPRSYEQYF.

The chain couples TRBV7-8 to TRBJ2-7; TRBD1 matches at 8 bases. Germline lookup yields CDR1 SGHVS and CDR2 FQNEAQ. V lost 5 bases to trimming and J lost 2 bases; unmatched junction nucleotides: 5. This CDR3 has 14 residues. In nucleotides, the CDR3 is TGTGCCAGCAGCCTGGACAGGGCTACCTACGAGCAGTACTTC. Translation gives CASSLDRATYEQYF.

This sequence joins TRBV5-1 and TRBJ2-7, with TRBD2 identical over 7 bases. Germline V gives CDR1 SGHRS, CDR2 YFSETQ. The CDR3 extends over 14 amino acids. V lost 7 bases to trimming and J lost 0 bases; unmatched junction nucleotides: 7. CDR3 DNA: TGCGCCAGCTCTAGCGGCTCCAGCTCCTACGAGCAGTACTTC. Translated: CASSSGSSSYEQYF. Full variable domain (remainder filled in from reference TRBV5-1 and TRBJ2-7): KAGVTQTPRYLIKTRGQQVTLSCSPISGHRSVSWYQQTPGQGLQFLFEYFSETQRNKGNFPGRFSGRQFSNSRSEMNVSTLELGDSALYLCASSSGSSSYEQYFGPGTRLTVT.

This clonotype was observed a few times. The chain links TRBV12-3 or TRBV12-4 to TRBJ1-2; D remains ambiguous. V was shortened by 1 base and J by 9 bases, with 6 bases between the two germline ends. The CDR3 consists of 11 residues. The CDR3 spells CASSLGLSYTF. The CDR3 region has the DNA TGTGCCAGCAGTTTAGGCCTCAGCTACACCTTC.

This clonotype has just a few counts. This chain connects TRBV12-3 or TRBV12-4 to TRBJ1-5, with D tentatively TRBD1 (5 bases). Deletions cut 1 base from V and 2 bases from J, with 9 bases between. This CDR3 contains 15 residues. CDR3 sequence (DNA): TGTGCCAGCAGTTTAGAGGGGTTAGGCAATCAGCCCCAGCATTTT. It yields the protein CASSLEGLGNQPQHF.

To note about this clonotype: One end of the junction is discordant with germline, which a read error may explain. This rearrangement joins TRBV12-3 or TRBV12-4 to TRBJ2-3, with TRBD1 matching 7 bases. CDR3 size: 11 residues. This chain's CDR3 is CASSYRGRQRF. The CDR3 nucleotides are TGTGCCAGCAGTTACAGGGGACGCCAGCGTTTT.

The chain has TRBV4-3 and TRBJ2-7, with TRBD2 identical over 8 bases. Germline lookup yields CDR1 LGHNA and CDR2 YSLEER. This CDR3 has 16 amino acids. With 4 bases clipped from V and 0 bases from J, the junction kept 8 bases outside the gene matches. CDR3 in DNA: TGCGCCAGCAGCCGGGAGGGCGGGAGGCCCTCCTACGAGCAGTACTTC. It yields the protein CASSREGGRPSYEQYF.

The J gene is TRBJ2-2, the V gene TRBV2, with a possible D match to TRBD2 (5 bases). This CDR3 is built from 13 residues. Per the germline V gene, CDR1 is SNHLY and CDR2 is FYNNEI. Trimming shortened V by 5 bases and J by 7 bases, and 11 bases separated the two germline ends. CDR3 coding DNA: TGTGCCAGCAGTACAGACGGGAACGGGGAGCTGTTTTTT. Protein: CASSTDGNGELFF.

In this sample, this clonotype turned up a few times. The chain couples TRBV5-6 to TRBJ2-5; D gene uncertain. From germline, CDR1 is SGHDT and CDR2 YYEEEE. CDR3 length equals 13 residues. The V gene lost 2 bases and the J gene lost 5 bases, with 10 bases spanning the gap. CDR3 nucleotides: TGTGCCAGCAGCTTACGGATTGGGGAGACCCAGTACTTC. Encoded protein: CASSLRIGETQYF.

This clonotype has a handful of counts. This rearrangement joins TRBV7-2 to TRBJ2-1; 14 positions match TRBD2. This CDR3 spans 16 amino acids. V shed 8 bases and J 3 bases; nucleotides not matched to a gene: 6. Per germline, CDR1 SGHTA and CDR2 FQGNSA. Here the CDR3 DNA reads TGTGCCAGCGGTCGACTAGCGGGAGGGGTCTACAATGAGCAGTTCTTC. This gives the protein CASGRLAGGVYNEQFF. The variable domain in full, with the rest retrieved from reference TRBV7-2 and TRBJ2-1, is GAGVSQSPSNKVTEKGKDVELRCDPISGHTALYWYRQSLGQGLEFLIYFQGNSAPDKSGLPSDRFSAERTGGSVSTLTIQRTQQEDSAVYLCASGRLAGGVYNEQFFGPGTRLTVL.

The chain employs TRBV10-3 and TRBJ1-2; D not resolved. Deletions cut 0 bases from V and 3 bases from J, with 8 bases between. The V gene's germline CDR1 is ENHRY and CDR2 SYGVKD. CDR3 length equals 14 residues. The CDR3 loop is CAISESMTDYGYTF. The CDR3, as DNA: TGTGCCATCAGTGAGTCGATGACCGACTATGGCTACACCTTC.

The chain has TRBV7-2 and TRBJ2-1; 8 bases agree with TRBD2. This CDR3 region has 15 residues. The germline V gene has CDR1 SGHTA and CDR2 FQGNSA. Trimming cost V 3 bases and J 8 bases; bases outside gene matches: 9. CDR3 protein: CASSLQAGGGHEQFF. The CDR3 nucleotides are TGTGCCAGCAGCTTGCAGGCGGGAGGAGGGCATGAGCAGTTCTTC. The full variable domain, its missing parts supplied by reference TRBV7-2 and TRBJ2-1, is GAGVSQSPSNKVTEKGKDVELRCDPISGHTALYWYRQSLGQGLEFLIYFQGNSAPDKSGLPSDRFSAERTGGSVSTLTIQRTQQEDSAVYLCASSLQAGGGHEQFFGPGTRLTVL.